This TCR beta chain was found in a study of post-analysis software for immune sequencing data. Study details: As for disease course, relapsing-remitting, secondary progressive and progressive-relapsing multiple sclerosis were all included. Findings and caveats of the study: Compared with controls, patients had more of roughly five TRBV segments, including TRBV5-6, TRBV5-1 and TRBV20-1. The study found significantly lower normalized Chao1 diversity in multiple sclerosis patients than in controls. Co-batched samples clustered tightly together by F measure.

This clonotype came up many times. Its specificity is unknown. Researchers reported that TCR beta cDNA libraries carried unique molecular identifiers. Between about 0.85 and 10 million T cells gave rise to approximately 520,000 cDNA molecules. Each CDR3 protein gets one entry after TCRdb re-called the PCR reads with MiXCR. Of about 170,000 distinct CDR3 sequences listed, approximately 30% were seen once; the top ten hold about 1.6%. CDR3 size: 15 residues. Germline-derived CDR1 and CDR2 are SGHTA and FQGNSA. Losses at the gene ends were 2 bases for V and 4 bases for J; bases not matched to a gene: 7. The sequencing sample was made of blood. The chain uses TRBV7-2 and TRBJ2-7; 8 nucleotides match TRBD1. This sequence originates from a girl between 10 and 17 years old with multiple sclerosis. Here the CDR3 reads CASSLRTGRMYEQYF. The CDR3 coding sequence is TGTGCCAGCAGCTTAAGGACAGGGCGCATGTACGAGCAGTACTTC.